This T cell receptor beta chain was profiled in a study of T-cell memory formation after mild COVID-19. Study information: Largely, TCR clusters stayed within a single donor.

Whole-study findings and limits: Proof of SARS-CoV-2 specificity was absent for the second-wave clones that crested on day 37. Mainly in CM and EM were contracting CD4+ clones; CD8+ were in EMRA.

Per germline, CDR1 LGHDT and CDR2 YNNKEL (reference sequence). V lost 0 bases to trimming and J lost 2 bases, with 5 bases between them. CDR3 size: 13 residues. TCRdb processed the 5' RACE reads anew with MiXCR; each CDR3 protein has one entry. The profile shows 550,000 to 600,000 distinct CDR3 sequences, 15% to 20% of them singletons. With regard to this clonotype: Antigen unknown.

Sequencing was performed on PBMCs or a T cell subset sorted from them (not recorded which). The V gene is TRBV3-1, the J gene TRBJ2-7; no clear D gene. The clonotype originates from an adult woman who had mild COVID-19 (a few samples of this study predate the infection). Cell type and time point are not known. The CDR3 is CASSQEDTYEQYF. The CDR3 coding sequence is TGTGCCAGCAGCCAAGAGGATACCTACGAGCAGTACTTC.